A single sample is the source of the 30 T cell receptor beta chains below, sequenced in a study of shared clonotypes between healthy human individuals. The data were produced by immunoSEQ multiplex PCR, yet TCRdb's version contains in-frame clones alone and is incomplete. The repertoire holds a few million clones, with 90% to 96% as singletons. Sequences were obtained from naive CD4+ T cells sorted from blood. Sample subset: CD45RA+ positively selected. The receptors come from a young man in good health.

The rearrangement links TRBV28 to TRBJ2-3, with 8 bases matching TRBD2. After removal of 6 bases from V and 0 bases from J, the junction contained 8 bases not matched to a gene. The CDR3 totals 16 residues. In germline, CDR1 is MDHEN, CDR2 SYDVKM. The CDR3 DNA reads TGTGCCAGCAGCCGGGGGGTAGCGGGGAGCACAGATACGCAGTATTTT. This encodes CASSRGVAGSTDTQYF.

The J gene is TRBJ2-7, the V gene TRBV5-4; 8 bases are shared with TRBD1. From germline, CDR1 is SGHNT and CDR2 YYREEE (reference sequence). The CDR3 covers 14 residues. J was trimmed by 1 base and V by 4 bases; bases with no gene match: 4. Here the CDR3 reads CASSQRTGSYEQYF. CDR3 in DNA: TGTGCCAGCAGCCAGCGGACAGGGTCCTACGAGCAGTACTTC.

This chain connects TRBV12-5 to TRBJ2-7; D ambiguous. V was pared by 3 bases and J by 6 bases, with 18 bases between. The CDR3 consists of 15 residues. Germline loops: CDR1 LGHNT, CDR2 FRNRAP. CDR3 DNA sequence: TGTGCTAGTGGTTTCCTTGGGCCTAGACATTCCGAGCAGTACTTC. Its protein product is CASGFLGPRHSEQYF.

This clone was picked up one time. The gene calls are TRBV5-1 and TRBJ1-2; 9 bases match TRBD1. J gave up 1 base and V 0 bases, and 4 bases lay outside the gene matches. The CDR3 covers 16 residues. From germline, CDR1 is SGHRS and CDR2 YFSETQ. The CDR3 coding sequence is TGCGCCAGCAGCTTGGGCCCGGACAGGGGTAACTATGGCTACACCTTC. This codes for CASSLGPDRGNYGYTF.

The CDR3 loop is CATSTAGTYNEQFF. DNA of the CDR3: TGTGCCACCAGCACCGCCGGGACCTACAATGAGCAGTTCTTC. The genes are TRBV15 and TRBJ2-1; D possibly corresponds to TRBD2 (5 bases). The germline V gene has CDR1 LNHNV and CDR2 YYDKDF (reference sequence). The CDR3 sequence is 14 residues long. V was trimmed by 4 bases and J by 2 bases, leaving 9 bases between them. Complete variable domain (other parts from reference TRBV15 and TRBJ2-1): DAMVIQNPRYQVTQFGKPVTLSCSQTLNHNVMYWYQQKSSQAPKLLFHYYDKDFNNEADTPDNFQSRRPNTSFCFLDIRSPGLGDTAMYLCATSTAGTYNEQFFGPGTRLTVL.

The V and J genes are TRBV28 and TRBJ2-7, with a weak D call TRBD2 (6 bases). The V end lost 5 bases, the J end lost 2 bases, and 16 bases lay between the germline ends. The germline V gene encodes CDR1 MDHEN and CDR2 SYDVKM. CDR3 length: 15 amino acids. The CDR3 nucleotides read TGTGCCAGCAGTCTTCGACTAGGTCTGACCTACGAGCAGTACTTC. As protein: CASSLRLGLTYEQYF.

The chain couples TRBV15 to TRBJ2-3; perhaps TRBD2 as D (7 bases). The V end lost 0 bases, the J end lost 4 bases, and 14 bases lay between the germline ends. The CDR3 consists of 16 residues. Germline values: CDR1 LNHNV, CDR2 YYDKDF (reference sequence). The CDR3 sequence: CATSRDRGAEADTQYF. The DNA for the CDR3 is TGTGCCACCAGCAGAGATCGGGGGGCAGAGGCAGATACGCAGTATTTT. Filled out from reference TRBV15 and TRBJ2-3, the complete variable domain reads DAMVIQNPRYQVTQFGKPVTLSCSQTLNHNVMYWYQQKSSQAPKLLFHYYDKDFNNEADTPDNFQSRRPNTSFCFLDIRSPGLGDTAMYLCATSRDRGAEADTQYFGPGTRLTVL.

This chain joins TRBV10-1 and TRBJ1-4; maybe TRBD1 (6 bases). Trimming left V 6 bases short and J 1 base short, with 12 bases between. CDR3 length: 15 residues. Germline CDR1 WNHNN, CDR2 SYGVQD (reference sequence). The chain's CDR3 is CASRIQGITNEKLFF. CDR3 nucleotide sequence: TGCGCCAGCAGGATACAGGGAATAACTAATGAAAAACTGTTTTTT.

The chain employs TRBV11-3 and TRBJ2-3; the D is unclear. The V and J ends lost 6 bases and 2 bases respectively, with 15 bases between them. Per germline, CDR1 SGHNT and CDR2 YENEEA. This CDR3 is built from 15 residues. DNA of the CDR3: TGTGCCAGCAGTCTATCCCGTTCCGTCACAGATACGCAGTATTTT. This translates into CASSLSRSVTDTQYF.

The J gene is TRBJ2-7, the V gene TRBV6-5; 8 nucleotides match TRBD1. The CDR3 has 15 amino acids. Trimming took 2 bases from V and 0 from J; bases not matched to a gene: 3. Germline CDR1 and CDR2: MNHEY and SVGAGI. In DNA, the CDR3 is TGTGCCAGCAGTTACAGGACAGGGATCTCCTACGAGCAGTACTTC. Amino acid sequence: CASSYRTGISYEQYF.

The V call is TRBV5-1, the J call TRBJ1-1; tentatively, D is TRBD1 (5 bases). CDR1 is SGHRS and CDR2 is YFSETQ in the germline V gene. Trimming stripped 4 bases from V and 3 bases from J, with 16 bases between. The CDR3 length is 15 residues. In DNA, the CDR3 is TGCGCCAGCAGCGATGACCGAGTGGGGGACACTGAAGCTTTCTTT. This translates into CASSDDRVGDTEAFF. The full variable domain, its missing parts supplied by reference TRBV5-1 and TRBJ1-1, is KAGVTQTPRYLIKTRGQQVTLSCSPISGHRSVSWYQQTPGQGLQFLFEYFSETQRNKGNFPGRFSGRQFSNSRSEMNVSTLELGDSALYLCASSDDRVGDTEAFFGQGTRLTVV.

Here the CDR3 reads CASSSAATNEKLFF. CDR3 nucleotide sequence: TGTGCCAGCAGTTCTGCCGCGACTAATGAAAAACTGTTTTTT. The V and J genes are TRBV6-6 and TRBJ1-4; D is unclear. V was cut by 4 bases and J by 2 bases, with 8 bases left in between. The CDR3 totals 14 residues. Germline CDR1 MNHNY, CDR2 SVGAGI (reference sequence).

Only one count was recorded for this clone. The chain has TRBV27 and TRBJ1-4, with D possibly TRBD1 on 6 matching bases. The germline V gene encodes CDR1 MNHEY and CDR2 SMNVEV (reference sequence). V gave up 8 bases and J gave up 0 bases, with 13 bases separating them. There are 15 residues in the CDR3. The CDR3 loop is CASGLGGATNEKLFF. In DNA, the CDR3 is TGTGCCAGCGGATTAGGGGGGGCAACTAATGAAAAACTGTTTTTT.

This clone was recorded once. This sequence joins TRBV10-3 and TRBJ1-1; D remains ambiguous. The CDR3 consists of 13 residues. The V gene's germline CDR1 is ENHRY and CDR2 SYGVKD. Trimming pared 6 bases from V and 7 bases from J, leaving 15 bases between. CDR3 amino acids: CAIRGVGFGEAFF. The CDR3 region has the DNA TGTGCCATCAGAGGCGTCGGGTTTGGTGAAGCTTTCTTT.

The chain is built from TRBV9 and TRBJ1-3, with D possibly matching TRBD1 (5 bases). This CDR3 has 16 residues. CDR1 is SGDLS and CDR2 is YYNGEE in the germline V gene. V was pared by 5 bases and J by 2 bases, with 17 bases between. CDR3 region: CASRPEDGAPGNTIYF. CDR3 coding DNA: TGTGCCAGCAGGCCAGAGGATGGGGCACCTGGAAACACCATATATTTT.

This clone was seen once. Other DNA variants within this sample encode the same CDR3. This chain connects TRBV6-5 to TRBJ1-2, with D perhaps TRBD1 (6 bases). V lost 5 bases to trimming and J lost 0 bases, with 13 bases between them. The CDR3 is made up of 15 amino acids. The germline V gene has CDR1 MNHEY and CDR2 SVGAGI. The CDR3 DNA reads TGTGCCAGCAGTCGAACAGGGACATCTAACTATGGCTACACCTTC. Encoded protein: CASSRTGTSNYGYTF.

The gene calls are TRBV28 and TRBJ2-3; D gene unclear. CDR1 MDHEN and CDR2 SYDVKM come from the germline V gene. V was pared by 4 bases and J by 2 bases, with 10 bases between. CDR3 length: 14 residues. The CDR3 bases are TGTGCCAGCAGTTCCGTGGACCTCACAGATACGCAGTATTTT. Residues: CASSSVDLTDTQYF.

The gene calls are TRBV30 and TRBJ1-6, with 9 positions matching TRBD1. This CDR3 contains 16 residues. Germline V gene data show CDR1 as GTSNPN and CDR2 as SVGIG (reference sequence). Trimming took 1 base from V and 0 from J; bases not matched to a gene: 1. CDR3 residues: CAWSGDRASYNSPLHF. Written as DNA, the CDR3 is TGTGCCTGGAGTGGGGACAGGGCCTCCTATAATTCACCCCTCCACTTT.

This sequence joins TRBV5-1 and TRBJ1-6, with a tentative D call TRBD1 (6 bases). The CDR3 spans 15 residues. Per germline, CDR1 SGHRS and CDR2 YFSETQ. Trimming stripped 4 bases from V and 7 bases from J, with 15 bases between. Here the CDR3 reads CASSPITGMNSPLHF. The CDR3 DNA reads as TGCGCCAGCAGCCCAATAACAGGGATGAATTCACCCCTCCACTTT.

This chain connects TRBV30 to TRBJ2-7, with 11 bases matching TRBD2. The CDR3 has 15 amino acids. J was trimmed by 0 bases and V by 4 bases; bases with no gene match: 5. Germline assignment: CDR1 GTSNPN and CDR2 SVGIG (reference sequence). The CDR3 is CAWISGTSGSYEQYF. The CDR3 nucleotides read TGTGCCTGGATCTCCGGGACTAGCGGCTCCTACGAGCAGTACTTC.

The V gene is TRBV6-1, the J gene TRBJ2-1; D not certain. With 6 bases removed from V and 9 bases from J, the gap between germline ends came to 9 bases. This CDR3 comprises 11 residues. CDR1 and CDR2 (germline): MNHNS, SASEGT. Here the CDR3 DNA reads TGTGCCAGCAGCGGAAGGGTTGAGCAGTTCTTC. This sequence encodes CASSGRVEQFF.

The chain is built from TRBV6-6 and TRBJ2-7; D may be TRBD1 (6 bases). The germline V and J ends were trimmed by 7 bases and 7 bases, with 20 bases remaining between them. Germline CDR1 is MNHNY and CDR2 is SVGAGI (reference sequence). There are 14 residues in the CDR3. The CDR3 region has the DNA TGTGCCAGCATTCGGGACACCGCCCAGGGAGAGCAGTACTTC. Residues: CASIRDTAQGEQYF.

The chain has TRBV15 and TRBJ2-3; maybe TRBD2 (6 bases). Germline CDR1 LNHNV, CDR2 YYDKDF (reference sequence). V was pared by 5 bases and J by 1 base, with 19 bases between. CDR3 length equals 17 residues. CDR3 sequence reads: CATSRSLGSGGTDTQYF. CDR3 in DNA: TGTGCCACCAGCCGTAGTCTCGGTAGCGGAGGCACAGATACGCAGTATTTT.

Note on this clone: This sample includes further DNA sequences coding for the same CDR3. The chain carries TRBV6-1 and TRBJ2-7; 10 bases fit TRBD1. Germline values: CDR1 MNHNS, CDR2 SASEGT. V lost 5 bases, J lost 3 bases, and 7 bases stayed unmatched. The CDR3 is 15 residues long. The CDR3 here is CASSSRDRGSYEQYF. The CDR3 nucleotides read TGTGCCAGCAGTTCTCGGGACAGGGGAAGCTACGAGCAGTACTTC.

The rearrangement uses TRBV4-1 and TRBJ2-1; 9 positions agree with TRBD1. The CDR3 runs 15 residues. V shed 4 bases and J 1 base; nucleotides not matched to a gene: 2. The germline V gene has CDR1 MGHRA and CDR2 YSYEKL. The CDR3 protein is CASSRQGESYNEQFF. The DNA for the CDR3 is TGCGCCAGCAGCCGACAGGGGGAGTCCTACAATGAGCAGTTCTTC.

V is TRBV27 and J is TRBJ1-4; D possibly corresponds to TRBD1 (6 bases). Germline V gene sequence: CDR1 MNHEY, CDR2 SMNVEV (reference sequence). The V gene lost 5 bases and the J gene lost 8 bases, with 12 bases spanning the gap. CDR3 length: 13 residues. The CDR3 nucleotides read TGTGCCAGCAGTGCACCAGGGGTCGAAAAACTGTTTTTT. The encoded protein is CASSAPGVEKLFF.

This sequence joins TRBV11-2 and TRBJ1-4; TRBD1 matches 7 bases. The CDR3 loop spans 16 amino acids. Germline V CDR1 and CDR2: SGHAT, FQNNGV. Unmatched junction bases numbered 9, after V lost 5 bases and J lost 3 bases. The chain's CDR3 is CASSITGEVANEKLFF. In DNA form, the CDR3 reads TGTGCCAGCAGCATAACAGGGGAAGTTGCTAATGAAAAACTGTTTTTT.

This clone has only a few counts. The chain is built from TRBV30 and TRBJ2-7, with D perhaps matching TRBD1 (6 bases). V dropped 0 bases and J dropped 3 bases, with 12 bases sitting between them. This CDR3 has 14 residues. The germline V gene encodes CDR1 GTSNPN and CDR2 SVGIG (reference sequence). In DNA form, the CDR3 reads TGTGCCTGGAGTGTACAGGGAGCGAGCTACGAGCAGTACTTC. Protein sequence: CAWSVQGASYEQYF.

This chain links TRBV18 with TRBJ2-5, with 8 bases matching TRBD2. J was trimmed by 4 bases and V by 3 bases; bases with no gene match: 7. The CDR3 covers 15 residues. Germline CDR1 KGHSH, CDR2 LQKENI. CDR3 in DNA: TGTGCCAGCTCACCCGGACTAGCAGGGTCAGAGACCCAGTACTTC. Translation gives CASSPGLAGSETQYF.

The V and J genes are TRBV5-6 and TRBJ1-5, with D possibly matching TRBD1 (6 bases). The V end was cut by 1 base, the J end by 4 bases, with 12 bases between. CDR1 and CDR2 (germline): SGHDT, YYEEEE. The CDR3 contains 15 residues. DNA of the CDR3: TGTGCCAGCAGCTTGAGAGGGGGTAGAAATCAGCCCCAGCATTTT. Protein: CASSLRGGRNQPQHF.